The subject of this entry is one TCR beta chain. This clonotype was counted a few times. No cognate antigen has been identified for it. No base quality information exists; no much larger clone differs at one position. Preparation of the library involved UMI-ligation and nested PCR. Four rounds of PCR, run with the SP2 primer together with nested alpha and beta constant region primers, were used to amplify the ligated cDNA. For the blood and skin samples, reverse transcription of TCR RNA was done with SuperScript IV along with alpha and beta constant region primers. An oligonucleotide carrying the Illumina SP2 primer and a UMI was ligated to the 3' end of the cDNA by means of T4 RNA ligase 1. To prevent hairpin formation, the 12-nucleotide UMI was made up of two random hexamers with an eight-base spacer between them. From the second PCR onward, TCR alpha and beta chain libraries were processed separately and dual indexed for multiplexing. After pooling, the indexed libraries were analyzed by capillary electrophoresis and sequenced on either an Illumina MiSeq or NextSeq. To boost base diversity and improve cluster recognition, PhiX DNA at about 5-7.5% was spiked into the libraries. As for the authors' bioinformatics: Demultiplexor took UMIs from read 2, joined the UMIs to the TCR sequence from read 1, and separated reads according to sample indices. V and J genes and V-J junctions were identified by Decombinator, which gave every TCR a five-part identifier that included V and J deletions. Collapsinator used UMIs to correct sequencing errors and PCR amplification heterogeneity, producing a UMI-based abundance for each TCR. CDR3Translator turned identifiers into nucleotide sequence, translated the nucleotide sequence into amino acids, and pulled out CDR3 regions based on terminal motifs. After normalization to the amount of input RNA, the error-corrected alpha and beta TCR counts from blood and from skin were compared. TCRdb passed the public sequencing reads through fastp at Q25 and MiXCR, retaining productive beta sequences. Duplicate CDR3 protein sequences are folded into a single record with the most common DNA and genes. The authors' filters were not applied to this entry. The sample has about 30,000 distinct CDR3 sequences on record, roughly 7.3% of them singletons. 3% to 3.5% of the sample comes from the top ten.

Reading the label with the study, this specimen's treatment or condition is: skin biopsy from PPD injection site in Mantoux-positive individual. A robust, sensitive protocol for the amplification, sequencing and analysis of TCRs was described in the study, in which 3' ligation of a UMI-containing oligonucleotide to TCR cDNA was used. Tuberculin skin test biopsies came from sites injected with PPD in individuals with a positive Mantoux test. Total RNA was used without cell sorting and was treated with RQ1 DNase before reverse transcription, with a target input of 1 to 1000 ng. To check how robust the pipeline was in samples where T cells make up a minority population, libraries were built from skin biopsies and whole blood. Its CDR3 holds 16 amino acids, cysteine through phenylalanine. Only the CDR3 part of the read is kept: 48 bases, read in frame from the first base. V is reduced by 0 bases and J by 2 bases, leaving a spacing of 12 bases between them. CDR1 and CDR2, per the germline V gene (reference sequence), are LNHNV and YYDKDF.

The data belong to a study of naive and memory T cell subsets (dated by TCRdb to 2016 to 2017). At the level of the whole study: According to the figure summarizing the samples, there were 10 blood donors, 7 tuberculin skin test biopsies and 3 saline control biopsies. PCR2 was typically performed as a SYBR Green qPCR that was stopped at a set threshold, although end-point PCR (about 6 cycles) could be used instead for low-input samples. As previously described, skin biopsies were taken from tuberculin skin test sites or from saline-injected control sites and processed for RNA extraction.

Study-wide findings and limitations: The RNA-based method was acknowledged as potentially sensitive to TCR transcript changes with T cell activation and differentiation. TCR sequences were reportedly obtained from both types of skin biopsy, with many more TCRs found at tuberculin skin test sites. Details of skin biopsy collection and RNA processing were not given in the paper but were referenced to earlier studies. The higher numbers of TCRs at tuberculin skin test sites were interpreted as T cell infiltration of a delayed type IV hypersensitivity reaction.

The rearranged chain carries TRBV15 and TRBJ2-3; the D gene could be either TRBD1 or TRBD2, each agreeing at 5 bases. Specimen: skin, collected from a tuberculin skin test site. The receptor comes from an adult in good health. The nucleotide sequence is TGTGCCACCAGCAGAGAGGGGGTTGGGACCACAGATACGCAGTATTTT. The encoded protein is CATSREGVGTTDTQYF.